This T cell receptor beta chain was retrieved from a study of beta chain features in type 1 diabetes. V dropped 11 bases and J dropped 0 bases, with 11 bases sitting between them. Germline CDR1 reads SNHLY; CDR2 reads FYNNEI. There are 12 residues in the CDR3. Expressed TCRB transcripts got sequenced, as all isolated RNA was reverse transcribed. Assay used: immunoSEQ multiplex PCR; TCRdb lists only in-frame clones, some missing. The sample carries 130,000 or so clones, roughly 9.7% recorded once. This clone was counted between two and nine times. This chain joins TRBV2 and TRBJ2-7, with a weak D call TRBD2 (6 bases). The receptor comes from a middle-aged woman in good health. Sequencing was performed on central memory CD4+ T cells from blood. The CDR3 DNA is TGTGCCTCACGGAGGGGCTCCTACGAGCAGTACTTC. This sequence encodes CASRRGSYEQYF. The whole variable domain, filled in from reference TRBV2 and TRBJ2-7, reads EPEVTQTPSHQVTQMGQEVILRCVPISNHLYFYWYRQILGQKVEFLVSFYNNEISEKSEIFDDQFSVERPDGSNFTLKIRSTKLEDSAMYFCASRRGSYEQYFGPGTRLTVT.